This T cell receptor beta chain is drawn from a study of blood T cell repertoires in COVID-19. The V segment lost 2 bases and the J segment 16 bases; nucleotides outside the gene matches: 9. The CDR3 extends over 12 amino acids. From germline, CDR1 is SGDLS and CDR2 YYNGEE. In the source study's methods: Reference gene primer amplification in the assay estimated nucleated cell counts. Using immunoSEQ multiplex PCR, the repertoire was profiled, and TCRdb retains in-frame clones only, with some absent. The V and J calls and clone size come from that table; D and trimming were worked out from the DNA. The data hold 200,000 or so clones, with 75% to 85% observed a single time.

The sequence was collected from a human donor in a cohort sampled during active COVID-19. The source material was peripheral blood. The genes are TRBV9 and TRBJ2-1, with 7 bases matching TRBD2. CDR3 in amino acids: CASSVGGRELFF. The CDR3 DNA reads as TGTGCCAGCAGCGTCGGGGGGAGGGAGTTATTCTTC.